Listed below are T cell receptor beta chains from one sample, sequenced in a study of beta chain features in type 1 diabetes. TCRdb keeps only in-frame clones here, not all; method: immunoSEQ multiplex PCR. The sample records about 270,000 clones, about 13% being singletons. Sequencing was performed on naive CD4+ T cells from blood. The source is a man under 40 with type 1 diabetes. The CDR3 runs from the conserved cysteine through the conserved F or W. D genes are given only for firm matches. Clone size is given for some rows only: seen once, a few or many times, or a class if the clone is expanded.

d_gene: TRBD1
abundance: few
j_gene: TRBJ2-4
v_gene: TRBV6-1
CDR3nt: TGTGCCAGCACTCAGGGGGTAGCCAAAAACATTCAGTACTTC
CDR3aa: CASTQGVAKNIQYF

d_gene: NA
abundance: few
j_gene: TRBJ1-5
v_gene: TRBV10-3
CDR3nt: TGTGCCATCAGTGAGTCATCCCAGGGTCGTCAGCCCCAGCATTTT
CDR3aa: CAISESSQGRQPQHF

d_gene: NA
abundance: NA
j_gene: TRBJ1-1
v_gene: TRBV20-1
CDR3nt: TGCAGCCTTGACTTGAACACTGAAGCTTTCTTT
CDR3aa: CSLDLNTEAFF

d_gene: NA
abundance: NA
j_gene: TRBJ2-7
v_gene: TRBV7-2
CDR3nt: TGTGCCAGCAGCTCGAGTGGGGGGTACGAGCAGTACTTC
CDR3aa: CASSSSGGYEQYF

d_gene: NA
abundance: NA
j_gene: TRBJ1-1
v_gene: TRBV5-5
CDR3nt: TGTGCCAGCAGCTTGGCAGGTGAAGCTTTCTTT
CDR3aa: CASSLAGEAFF

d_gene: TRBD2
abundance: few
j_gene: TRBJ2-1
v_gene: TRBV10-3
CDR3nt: TGTGCCATCAGTTCACTAGCGGGAGGGCCGAGCTCCTACAATGAGCAGTTCTTC
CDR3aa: CAISSLAGGPSSYNEQFF

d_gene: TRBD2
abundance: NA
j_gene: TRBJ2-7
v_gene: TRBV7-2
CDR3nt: TGTGCCAGCAGCCCGAGCGGGATCTACGAGCAGTACTTC
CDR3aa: CASSPSGIYEQYF

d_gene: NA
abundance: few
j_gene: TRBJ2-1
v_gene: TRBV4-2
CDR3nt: TGTGCCAGCAGCCAAGATTGGAGCCTTAGGTCCTACAATGAGCAGTTCTTC
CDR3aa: CASSQDWSLRSYNEQFF

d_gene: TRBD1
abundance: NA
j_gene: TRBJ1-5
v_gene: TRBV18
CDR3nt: TGTGCCAGCTCACCAGGGGACAGGGGGTCAGGGCAGCCCCAGCATTTT
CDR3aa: CASSPGDRGSGQPQHF

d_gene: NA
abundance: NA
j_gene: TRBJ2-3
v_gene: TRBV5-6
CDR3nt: TGTGCCAGCAGCCAATCAGGGTCAGATACGCAGTATTTT
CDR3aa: CASSQSGSDTQYF

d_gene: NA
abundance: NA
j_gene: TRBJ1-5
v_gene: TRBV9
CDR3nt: TGTGCCAGCAGCCGAGACACCAACAATCAGCCCCAGCATTTT
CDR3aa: CASSRDTNNQPQHF

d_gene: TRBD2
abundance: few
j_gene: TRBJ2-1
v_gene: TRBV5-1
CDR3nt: TGCGCCAGCAGCTTGCCTCAAGTTGCGGGAGTTGGAAATGAGCAGTTCTTC
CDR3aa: CASSLPQVAGVGNEQFF

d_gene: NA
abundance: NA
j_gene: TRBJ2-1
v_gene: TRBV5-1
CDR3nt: TGCGCCAGCAGCTTCGTGGCCTGGGCAGGGGACAATGAGCAGTTCTTC
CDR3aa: CASSFVAWAGDNEQFF

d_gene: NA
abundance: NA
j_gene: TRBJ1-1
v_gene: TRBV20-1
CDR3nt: TGCAGTGCTAGTTCAATGTCTGAAGCTTTCTTT
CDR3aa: CSASSMSEAFF

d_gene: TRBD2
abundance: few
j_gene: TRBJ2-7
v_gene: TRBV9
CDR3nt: TGTGCCAGCAGCGTAGTACCCCAGGGACTACTATACGAGCAGTACTTC
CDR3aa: CASSVVPQGLLYEQYF

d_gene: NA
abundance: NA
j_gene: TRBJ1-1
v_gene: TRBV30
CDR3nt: TGTGCCTGGAACCCCCGGGGGGCTCAGAACACTGAAGCTTTCTTT
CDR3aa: CAWNPRGAQNTEAFF

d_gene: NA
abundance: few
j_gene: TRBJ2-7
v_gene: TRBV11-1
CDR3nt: TGTGCCAGCAGCCTGGGAGCGGTGAGCTCCTACGAGCAGTACTTC
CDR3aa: CASSLGAVSSYEQYF

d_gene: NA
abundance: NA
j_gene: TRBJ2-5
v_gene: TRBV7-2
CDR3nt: TGTGCCAGCAGCTTAGGAGGCTCCCCGGCGTCGTTGGGGACCCAGTACTTC
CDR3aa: CASSLGGSPASLGTQYF

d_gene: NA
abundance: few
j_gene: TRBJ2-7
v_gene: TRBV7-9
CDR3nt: TGTGCCAGCAGCCCCCCAGGGGGGTGGAAGTACTTC
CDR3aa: CASSPPGGWKYF

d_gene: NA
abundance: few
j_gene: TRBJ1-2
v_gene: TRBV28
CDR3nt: TGTGCCAGCAGTTTCCCCCAGGGCAGGTTGAGCTACACCTTC
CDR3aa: CASSFPQGRLSYTF

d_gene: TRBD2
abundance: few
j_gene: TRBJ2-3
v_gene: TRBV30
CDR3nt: TGTGCCTGGAGTGTTGGACTAGACGCAGATACGCAGTATTTT
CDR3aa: CAWSVGLDADTQYF

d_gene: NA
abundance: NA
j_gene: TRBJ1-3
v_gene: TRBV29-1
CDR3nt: TGCAGCGTTGAAAAACTGTCCGGAAACACCATATATTTT
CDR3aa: CSVEKLSGNTIYF

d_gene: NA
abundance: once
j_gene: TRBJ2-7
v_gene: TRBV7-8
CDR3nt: TGTGCCAGCAGCTCTAGCTCCTACGAGCAGTACTTC
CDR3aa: CASSSSSYEQYF